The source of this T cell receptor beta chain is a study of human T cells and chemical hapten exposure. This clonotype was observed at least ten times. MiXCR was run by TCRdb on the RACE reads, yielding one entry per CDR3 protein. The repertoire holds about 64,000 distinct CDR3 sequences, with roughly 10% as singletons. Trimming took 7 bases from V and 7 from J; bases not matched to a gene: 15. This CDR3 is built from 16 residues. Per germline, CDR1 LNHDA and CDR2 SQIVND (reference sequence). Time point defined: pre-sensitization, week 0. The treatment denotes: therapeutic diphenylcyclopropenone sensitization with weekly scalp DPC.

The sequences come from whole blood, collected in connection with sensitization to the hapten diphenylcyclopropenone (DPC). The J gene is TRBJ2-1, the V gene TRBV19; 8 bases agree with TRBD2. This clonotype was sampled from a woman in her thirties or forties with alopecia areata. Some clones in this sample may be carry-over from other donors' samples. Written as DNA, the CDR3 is TGTGCCAGTATCTCGTCACCCGGGCTAGCGGGTAATGAGCAGTTCTTC. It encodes CASISSPGLAGNEQFF.